These 30 T cell receptor beta chains originate from one sample sequenced in a study of control samples from healthy donors and cancer patients. Produced via immunoSEQ multiplex PCR; TCRdb's table is partial and in-frame only. The table records roughly 120,000 clones, about 94% of them present only once. Sequencing was performed on blood. The origin of the receptors is a man between 25 and 39 years old in good health.

The chain recombines TRBV27 with TRBJ2-3; 8 bases line up with TRBD2. The CDR3 extends over 18 amino acids. V lost 1 base, J lost 6 bases, and 15 bases stayed unmatched. CDR1 MNHEY and CDR2 SMNVEV come from the germline V gene (reference sequence). CDR3 in amino acids: CASSLLRGGQQGRDTQYF. The CDR3 DNA follows: TGTGCCAGCAGTTTATTACGGGGGGGGCAGCAGGGTAGGGATACGCAGTATTTT.

The chain joins TRBV11-3 to TRBJ1-1; weak D call: TRBD1 (6 bases). This CDR3 has 13 amino acids. V gave up 2 bases and J gave up 4 bases, with 8 bases separating them. CDR1 and CDR2 (germline): SGHNT, YENEEA. The CDR3 sequence is CASSLIQGTEAFF. For the CDR3, the DNA is TGTGCCAGCAGCTTAATACAGGGCACTGAAGCTTTCTTT.

The V and J genes are TRBV15 and TRBJ2-3; tentatively, D is TRBD1 (6 bases). The germline CDR1 and CDR2 sequences are LNHNV and YYDKDF (reference sequence). CDR3 size: 16 residues. The V and J ends lost 5 bases and 0 bases respectively, with 15 bases between them. This CDR3 is CATSPSTGLSTDTQYF. CDR3 in DNA: TGTGCCACCAGCCCATCCACAGGGCTTAGCACAGATACGCAGTATTTT.

This rearrangement joins TRBV2 to TRBJ2-1; no clear D. Germline CDR1 reads SNHLY; CDR2 reads FYNNEI. V shed 10 bases and J shed 6 bases, with 10 bases lying between them. This CDR3 spans 11 amino acids. The chain's CDR3 is CAIRLVNEQFF. CDR3 nucleotides: TGTGCCATCCGCCTCGTCAATGAGCAGTTCTTC.

V and J are TRBV29-1 and TRBJ1-2, with unresolved D. This CDR3 spans 11 amino acids. Germline V gene data show CDR1 as SQVTM and CDR2 as ANQGSEA. V shed 7 bases and J shed 4 bases, with 10 bases lying between them. The CDR3, as DNA: TGCAGCGGCGGGGAACTCTATGGCTACACCTTC. Translating it yields CSGGELYGYTF.

This rearrangement joins TRBV29-1 to TRBJ2-6, with no clear D. Trimming stripped 6 bases from V and 2 bases from J, with 8 bases between. Germline lookup yields CDR1 SQVTM and CDR2 ANQGSEA. CDR3 length equals 13 residues. CDR3 loop: CSVFATGANVLTF. CDR3 nucleotides: TGCAGCGTATTCGCGACTGGGGCCAACGTCCTGACTTTC. Based on the CDR3 plus reference TRBV29-1 and TRBJ2-6, the full variable domain is SAVISQKPSRDICQRGTSLTIQCQVDSQVTMMFWYRQQPGQSLTLIATANQGSEATYESGFVIDKFPISRPNLTFSTLTVSNMSPEDSSIYLCSVFATGANVLTFGAGSRLTVL.

V usage is TRBV5-1 and J usage is TRBJ2-2; D may correspond to TRBD1 or TRBD2 (5 bases each). The CDR3 sequence is 17 residues long. CDR1 is SGHRS, CDR2 YFSETQ, per germline. The V end lost 3 bases, the J end lost 3 bases, and 18 bases lay between the germline ends. The CDR3 is CASSSSGRREDTGELFF. For the CDR3, the DNA is TGCGCCAGCAGCTCCTCGGGGCGGAGAGAGGACACCGGGGAGCTGTTTTTT.

The chain combines TRBV6-6 with TRBJ1-6; D is possibly TRBD1 (5 bases). The CDR3 has 14 residues. Trimming took 6 bases from V and 10 from J, leaving 16 bases between them. CDR1 MNHNY and CDR2 SVGAGI come from the germline V gene (reference sequence). The CDR3 nucleotides are TGTGCCAGCAGCGTGACAGTGGCTTCGTCACCCCTCCACTTT. Protein sequence: CASSVTVASSPLHF.

The chain combines TRBV28 with TRBJ1-6, with 7 nucleotides matching TRBD1. Unmatched junction bases numbered 8, after V lost 4 bases and J lost 8 bases. This CDR3 region has 15 residues. Germline V CDR1 and CDR2: MDHEN, SYDVKM. The CDR3 region has the DNA TGTGCCAGCAGTTCCTCGGGGACAGAGTATTCACCCCTCCACTTT. It specifies CASSSSGTEYSPLHF.

The chain joins TRBV12-3 or TRBV12-4 to TRBJ1-2; D remains unclear. V shed 6 bases and J shed 5 bases, with 13 bases lying between them. This CDR3 has 13 amino acids. The CDR3 coding sequence is TGTGCCAGCAGCTGGACGGCATCATATGGCTACACCTTC. Translation gives CASSWTASYGYTF.

This chain joins TRBV7-2 and TRBJ1-1; a weak D match, TRBD1 (6 bases). With 4 bases removed from V and 1 base from J, the gap between germline ends came to 16 bases. CDR1 and CDR2 (germline): SGHTA, FQGNSA. The CDR3 has 16 amino acids. DNA of the CDR3: TGTGCCAGCAGCTCAAGTACAGGGATTGAGAACACTGAAGCTTTCTTT. Translation: CASSSSTGIENTEAFF.

V is TRBV9 and J is TRBJ2-1, with 8 bases identical to TRBD2. The CDR3 is 14 residues long. The V gene end was trimmed by 4 bases and the J gene end by 4 bases; junction bases not matched to a gene: 4. Germline V gene lookup returns CDR1 SGDLS and CDR2 YYNGEE. DNA of the CDR3: TGTGCCAGCAGCCCCGGGGGGGGGTACAATGAGCAGTTCTTC. Translated: CASSPGGGYNEQFF.

This clone showed up just once. CDR3 in amino acids: CASSEPQQGDQPQHF. The CDR3 coding sequence is TGTGCCAGCAGTGAACCCCAACAGGGGGATCAGCCCCAGCATTTT. This chain joins TRBV2 and TRBJ1-5, with TRBD1 matching 8 bases. This CDR3 is built from 15 residues. Trimming took 2 bases from V and 5 from J; bases not matched to a gene: 5. Germline V CDR1 and CDR2: SNHLY, FYNNEI.

CDR3 DNA: TGTGCCAGCTCTAATTCGTGGACAGCCCTATTCCTGTTTTTT. Residues: CASSNSWTALFLFF. The chain recombines TRBV6-5 with TRBJ1-4; possibly TRBD1 for D (6 bases). V lost 8 bases and J lost 14, with 24 bases in between. CDR1 and CDR2 from the germline V gene are MNHEY and SVGAGI. There are 14 residues in the CDR3.

The V call is TRBV7-2, the J call TRBJ2-1; the match to TRBD2 covers 9 bases. Germline CDR1 reads SGHTA; CDR2 reads FQGNSA. This CDR3 spans 17 amino acids. The junction had 6 bases not matched to a gene; V was cut back by 3 bases and J by 0 bases. In DNA form, the CDR3 reads TGTGCCAGCAGCTTGTTCATAGCGGGGGCCTCCTACAATGAGCAGTTCTTC. Its translation: CASSLFIAGASYNEQFF.

Of note for this clone: Other DNA sequences in the sample encode the same CDR3. This chain's CDR3 is CASSLAGRGQGTGELFF. The CDR3 DNA reads as TGCGCCAGCAGCTTGGCCGGTCGGGGGCAGGGCACCGGGGAGCTGTTTTTT. The rearrangement links TRBV5-1 to TRBJ2-2; D could derive from TRBD1 or TRBD2 (6 bases each). The CDR3 is 17 residues long. Trimming took off 0 bases at V and 4 bases at J, with 16 bases between the two ends. The V gene's germline CDR1 is SGHRS and CDR2 YFSETQ.

CDR3 DNA: TGTGCCAGTAGTATAGGCCATGGACAAGGGGTCCCTACGTCCTACGAGCAGTACGTC. It yields the protein CASSIGHGQGVPTSYEQYV. The V call is TRBV19, the J call TRBJ2-7; maybe TRBD1 (5 bases). V was clipped by 1 base and J by 1 base, with 23 bases between them. The germline V gene encodes CDR1 LNHDA and CDR2 SQIVND (reference sequence). The CDR3 runs to 19 residues.

The rearrangement links TRBV5-1 to TRBJ2-7; 10 bases map to TRBD2. The CDR3 has 15 residues. With V trimmed by 2 bases and J by 3 bases, 5 bases remained unmatched. Germline loops: CDR1 SGHRS, CDR2 YFSETQ. The CDR3 nucleotides read TGCGCCAGCAGCTTATCTAGCGGGGGAAACTACGAGCAGTACTTC. This codes for CASSLSSGGNYEQYF.

This chain uses TRBV27 with TRBJ1-2; 8 nucleotides align to TRBD1. The CDR3 has 20 residues. V lost 5 bases to trimming and J lost 4 bases; unmatched junction nucleotides: 24. Germline CDR1 is MNHEY and CDR2 is SMNVEV (reference sequence). CDR3 sequence: CASSPRGYGTGGEWVYGYTF. For the CDR3, the DNA is TGTGCCAGCAGTCCGAGGGGATATGGGACAGGAGGGGAATGGGTCTATGGCTACACCTTC.

The chain uses TRBV24-1 and TRBJ1-5, with unresolved D. CDR3 length equals 12 residues. Trimming removed 4 bases from V and 9 bases from J, with 9 bases in between. The germline V gene has CDR1 KGHDR and CDR2 SFDVKD. The CDR3 nucleotides are TGTGCCACCAGTGACACCCTAGGGCCCCAGCATTTT. Translating it yields CATSDTLGPQHF.

This chain links TRBV27 with TRBJ2-5; 11 positions agree with TRBD2. The junction had 11 bases not matched to a gene; V was cut back by 5 bases and J by 9 bases. Germline CDR1 reads MNHEY; CDR2 reads SMNVEV (reference sequence). CDR3 length equals 15 residues. The CDR3 DNA follows: TGTGCCAGCAGTCCCCAGCTAGCGGGGGGCGGGGCCCAGTACTTC. Translation gives CASSPQLAGGGAQYF.

Notes on this clone: Other DNA sequences in the same sample also yield this CDR3. The chain is built from TRBV19 and TRBJ1-1, with D possibly TRBD1 on 5 matching bases. With 1 base removed from V and 1 base from J, the gap between germline ends came to 7 bases. The CDR3 has 14 amino acids. The germline gives CDR1 LNHDA, CDR2 SQIVND (reference sequence). For the CDR3, the DNA is TGTGCCAGTAGTATAGGGGGCGGGAACACTGAAGCTTTCTTT. The encoded protein is CASSIGGGNTEAFF. The variable domain in full, with the rest retrieved from reference TRBV19 and TRBJ1-1, is DGGITQSPKYLFRKEGQNVTLSCEQNLNHDAMYWYRQDPGQGLRLIYYSQIVNDFQKGDIAEGYSVSREKKESFPLTVTSAQKNPTAFYLCASSIGGGNTEAFFGQGTRLTVV.

The J gene is TRBJ1-1, the V gene TRBV6-5; TRBD1 might be the D (6 bases). Germline V gene lookup returns CDR1 MNHEY and CDR2 SVGAGI. The CDR3 totals 15 residues. Trimming took 2 bases from V and 0 from J, leaving 10 bases between them. CDR3 DNA sequence: TGTGCCAGCAGTTACCGGGACACCATGAACACTGAAGCTTTCTTT. Translated, it gives CASSYRDTMNTEAFF.

A single count supports this clone. The chain recombines TRBV29-1 with TRBJ2-1; D tentatively reads TRBD1 or TRBD2 (7 bases each). From germline, CDR1 is SQVTM and CDR2 ANQGSEA. The CDR3 runs to 16 residues. The ends were cut back, 6 bases at V and 4 bases at J, with 22 bases in the middle. The CDR3 DNA follows: TGCAGCGTGGAAACAGGGGTGACGGGGGGATACAATGAGCAGTTCTTC. It yields the protein CSVETGVTGGYNEQFF.

The chain links TRBV3-1 (or the pseudogene TRBV3-2) to TRBJ1-1; 7 bases fit TRBD1. Germline trimming cut 3 bases from V and 0 bases from J; bases unmatched to any gene: 16. This CDR3 comprises 19 residues. Looked up from germline, CDR1 is LGHDT and CDR2 is YNNKEL (reference sequence). Here the CDR3 reads CASSQGTGVQGLMNTEAFF. The CDR3 DNA reads TGTGCCAGCAGCCAGGGTACAGGGGTACAGGGCCTGATGAACACTGAAGCTTTCTTT.

The chain has TRBV4-1 and TRBJ1-6; 9 bases match TRBD1. The CDR3 has 16 amino acids. CDR1 and CDR2 from the germline V gene are MGHRA and YSYEKL. V trimming: 0 bases; J trimming: 7 bases; junction bases outside the gene matches: 4. CDR3 bases: TGCGCCAGCAGCCAAGATACGGGACAGGGAAATTCACCCCTCCACTTT. It encodes CASSQDTGQGNSPLHF.

The V and J genes are TRBV18 and TRBJ1-2, with 7 bases lining up with TRBD1. V shed 6 bases and J 5 bases; nucleotides not matched to a gene: 12. The CDR3 is 15 residues long. Germline-derived CDR1 and CDR2 are KGHSH and LQKENI. The CDR3 loop reads CASSSEDRLRYGYTF. In nucleotides, the CDR3 is TGTGCCAGCTCGTCAGAGGACAGGCTTCGTTATGGCTACACCTTC.

This chain joins TRBV12-3 or TRBV12-4 and TRBJ1-6; 7 bases align to TRBD1. The length of the CDR3 is 13 residues. Losses at the gene ends were 8 bases for V and 6 bases for J; bases not matched to a gene: 4. The CDR3 DNA reads TGTGCCAGCGGGGACAGAATTAATTCACCCCTCCACTTT. It codes for CASGDRINSPLHF.

V gene TRBV10-1 combines with J gene TRBJ2-5; D call uncertain. Germline V gene lookup returns CDR1 WNHNN and CDR2 SYGVQD (reference sequence). The V gene lost 2 bases and the J gene lost 1 base, with 5 bases spanning the gap. There are 13 residues in the CDR3. The CDR3 coding sequence is TGCGCCAGCAGTGAGGCAGCCCAAGAGACCCAGTACTTC. Amino acid sequence: CASSEAAQETQYF.

V usage is TRBV5-5 and J usage is TRBJ2-4, with TRBD1 identical over 10 bases. Unmatched junction bases numbered 2, after V lost 5 bases and J lost 6 bases. Germline lookup yields CDR1 SGHKS and CDR2 YYEKEE (reference sequence). This CDR3 has 13 amino acids. This CDR3 reads CASRWTGGNIQYF. The CDR3, as DNA: TGTGCCAGCAGATGGACAGGGGGAAACATTCAGTACTTC.